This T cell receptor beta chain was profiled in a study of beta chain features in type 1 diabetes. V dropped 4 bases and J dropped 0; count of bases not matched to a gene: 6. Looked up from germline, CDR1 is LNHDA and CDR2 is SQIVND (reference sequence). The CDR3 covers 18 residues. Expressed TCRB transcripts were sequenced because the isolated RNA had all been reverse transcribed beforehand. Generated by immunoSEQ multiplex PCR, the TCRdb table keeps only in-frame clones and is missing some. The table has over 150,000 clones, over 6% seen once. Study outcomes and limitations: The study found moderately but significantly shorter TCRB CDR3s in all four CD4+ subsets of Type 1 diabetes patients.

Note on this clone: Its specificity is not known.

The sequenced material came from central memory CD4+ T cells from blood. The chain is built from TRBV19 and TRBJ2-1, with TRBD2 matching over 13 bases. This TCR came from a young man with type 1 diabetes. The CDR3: CASSRGLAGSGSYNEQFF. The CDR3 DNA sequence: TGTGCCAGTAGTAGGGGACTAGCGGGGTCCGGCTCCTACAATGAGCAGTTCTTC.